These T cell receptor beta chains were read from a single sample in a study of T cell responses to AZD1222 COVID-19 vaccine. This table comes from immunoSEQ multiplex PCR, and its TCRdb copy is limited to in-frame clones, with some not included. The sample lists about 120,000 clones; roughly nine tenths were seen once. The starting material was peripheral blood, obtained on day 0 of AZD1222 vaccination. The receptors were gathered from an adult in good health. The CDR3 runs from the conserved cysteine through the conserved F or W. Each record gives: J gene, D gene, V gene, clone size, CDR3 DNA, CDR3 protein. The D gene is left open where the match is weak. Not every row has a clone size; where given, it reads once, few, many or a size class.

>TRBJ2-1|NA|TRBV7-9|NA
TGTGCCAGCAGCTACTCCCTGGTGGGAGTAGCCTATGAGCAGTTCTTC
CASSYSLVGVAYEQFF
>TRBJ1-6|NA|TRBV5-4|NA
TGTGCCAGCAGCTTGTGGGGAAATTGGGGGGGGTCTCACGGATCCCTCCACTTT
CASSLWGNWGGSHGSLHF
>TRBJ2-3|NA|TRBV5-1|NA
TGCGCCAGCAGCACGCTCCGGATCACAGATACGCAGTATTTT
CASSTLRITDTQYF
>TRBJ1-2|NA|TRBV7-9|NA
TGTGCCAGCAGCCGAGGGTCGGAAAACTATGGCTACACCTTC
CASSRGSENYGYTF
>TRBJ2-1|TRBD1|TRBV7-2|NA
TGTGCCAGCAGCTCCCTGGACAGGATACACAATGAGCAGTTCTTC
CASSSLDRIHNEQFF
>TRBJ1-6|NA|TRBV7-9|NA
TGTGCCAGCAGCCCTTACTCAGGGGACTATAATTCACCCCTCCACTTT
CASSPYSGDYNSPLHF
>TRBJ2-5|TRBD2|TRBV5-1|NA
TGCGCCAGCAGCTTTGGAACTAGCGAGGGGAAGGAGTACTTC
CASSFGTSEGKEYF
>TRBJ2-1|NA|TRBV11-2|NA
TGTGCCAGCAGCTCTGGACGGGGTAGGGGGATAGGGAATGAGCAGTTCTTC
CASSSGRGRGIGNEQFF
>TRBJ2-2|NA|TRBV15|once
TGTGCCACTGACGGGCTTCGCACCGGGGAGCTGTTTTTT
CATDGLRTGELFF
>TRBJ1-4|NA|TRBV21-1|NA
TGTGCCAGAGCAGGGGTAAGGGACGAAAAACTGTTTTTT
CARAGVRDEKLFF
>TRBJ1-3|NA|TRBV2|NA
TGTGCCAGCAGATTCCAACAGCGGGCGAACTCTGGAAACACCATATATTTT
CASRFQQRANSGNTIYF
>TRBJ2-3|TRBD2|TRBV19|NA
TGTGCCAGTAGTATAGGCGGGAGGGCCTGGGCAGATACGCAGTATTTT
CASSIGGRAWADTQYF
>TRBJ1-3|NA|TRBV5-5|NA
TGTGCCAGCAGCCTTGGTGGGGTCACCTCTGGAAACACCATATATTTT
CASSLGGVTSGNTIYF
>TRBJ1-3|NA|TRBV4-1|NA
TGCGCCAGCAGCCAAGTATCACAGTACTCTGGAAACACCATATATTTT
CASSQVSQYSGNTIYF
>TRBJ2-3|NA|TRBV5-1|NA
TGCGCCAGCAGCTTGGATCGGGGGAGCACAGATACGCAGTATTTT
CASSLDRGSTDTQYF
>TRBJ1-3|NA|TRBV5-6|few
TGTGCCAGCAGCTTGCCGGGACATAACTCTGGAAACACCATATATTTT
CASSLPGHNSGNTIYF
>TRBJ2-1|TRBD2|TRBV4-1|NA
TGCGCCAGCAGTACTGGTAGGCTAGCGGGTTTCAATGAGCAGTTCTTC
CASSTGRLAGFNEQFF
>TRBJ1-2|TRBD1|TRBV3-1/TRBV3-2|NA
TGTGCCAGCAGCCAAGCGACCCACGAGGGACAGGTGGACTATGGCTACACCTTC
CASSQATHEGQVDYGYTF
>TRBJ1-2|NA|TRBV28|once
TGTGCCAGCTTTGCAGGTCGGGGGGGCTACACCTTC
CASFAGRGGYTF
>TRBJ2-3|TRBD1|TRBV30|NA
TGTGCCTGGAGTACGACAGGGGGTTTGACAGATACGCAGTATTTT
CAWSTTGGLTDTQYF
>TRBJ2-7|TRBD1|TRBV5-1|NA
TGCGCCAGCAGCTTAGGACAGGAGTTCTCCGAGCAGTACTTC
CASSLGQEFSEQYF
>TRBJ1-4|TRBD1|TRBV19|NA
TGTGCCAGTAGTGTACAGGGGGCGACTAATGAAAAACTGTTTTTT
CASSVQGATNEKLFF
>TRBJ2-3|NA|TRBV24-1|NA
TGTGCCACCAGTTTTGGAAGCACAGATACGCAGTATTTT
CATSFGSTDTQYF